The 3 T cell receptor beta chains given below trace back to one sample, sequenced in a study of blood T cell repertoires in COVID-19. TCRdb keeps only in-frame clones here, not all; method: immunoSEQ multiplex PCR. The sample shows 100,000 to 150,000 clones, 80% to 85% of them seen only once. The source material was peripheral blood. All receptors derive from a woman in her forties or fifties with acute or convalescent COVID-19.

The rearrangement joins TRBV4-1 to TRBJ1-6; TRBD1 might be the D (5 bases). Trimming removed 0 bases at V and 8 bases at J, with 26 bases between. The CDR3 covers 20 residues. Germline CDR1 MGHRA, CDR2 YSYEKL. The CDR3 loop is CASSQEAGWAQGANYSPLHF. In DNA, the CDR3 is TGCGCCAGCAGCCAAGAGGCTGGGTGGGCCCAGGGCGCCAATTATTCACCCCTCCACTTT.

The gene calls are TRBV7-3 and TRBJ2-3, with 7 bases aligning to TRBD1. The CDR3 runs to 14 residues. The germline gives CDR1 SGHTA, CDR2 FQGTGA. Trimming cost V 5 bases and J 2 bases; bases outside gene matches: 4. CDR3 protein: CASSPGTATDTQYF. CDR3 sequence (DNA): TGTGCCAGCAGCCCCGGGACAGCCACAGATACGCAGTATTTT.

V and J are TRBV6-5 and TRBJ1-1; weak D call: TRBD1 (6 bases). The germline V gene has CDR1 MNHEY and CDR2 SVGAGI. This CDR3 contains 13 residues. The germline V and J ends were trimmed by 10 bases and 5 bases, with 17 bases remaining between them. The CDR3 DNA reads as TGTGCCACGGTCGGGACATGGGGTACTGAAGCTTTCTTT. This gives the protein CATVGTWGTEAFF.